The next 10 T cell receptor beta chains were all read from a single sample in a study of cytomegalovirus exposure and HLA in healthy donors. The study ran its PCR with 60 Vbeta and 13 Jbeta primers. Sequenced by immunoSEQ multiplex PCR; TCRdb stores in-frame clones only, minus some. Of about 80,000 clones in the sample, about 68% are singletons; the top ten hold 6.5% to 7.5%. The sequenced sample was PBMCs. The receptors were sampled from a woman aged 45-59 years in good health and CMV-seropositive.

As DNA, the CDR3 is TGTGCCAGCAGCTCAAGGACAGGGGCATCCTACAATGAGCAGTTCTTC. Protein sequence: CASSSRTGASYNEQFF. The chain joins TRBV11-2 to TRBJ2-1; 9 bases align to TRBD1. After removal of 4 bases from V and 1 base from J, the junction contained 5 bases not matched to a gene. Germline lookup yields CDR1 SGHAT and CDR2 FQNNGV. The length of the CDR3 is 16 residues. Combining the CDR3 with reference TRBV11-2 and TRBJ2-1 gives the whole variable domain EAGVAQSPRYKIIEKRQSVAFWCNPISGHATLYWYQQILGQGPKLLIQFQNNGVVDDSQLPKDRFSAERLKGVDSTLKIQPAKLEDSAVYLCASSSRTGASYNEQFFGPGTRLTVL.

The CDR3 sequence: CASSLWLMGAENNEQFF. CDR3 DNA: TGTGCCAGCAGCCTATGGTTGATGGGGGCCGAGAACAATGAGCAGTTCTTC. This sequence joins TRBV7-9 and TRBJ2-1; TRBD1 is a possible D gene (6 bases). Germline CDR1 reads SEHNR; CDR2 reads FQNEAQ (reference sequence). The germline V and J ends were trimmed by 5 bases and 5 bases, with 22 bases remaining between them. This CDR3 contains 17 residues. The variable domain in full, completed from reference TRBV7-9 and TRBJ2-1, reads DTGVSQNPRHKITKRGQNVTFRCDPISEHNRLYWYRQTLGQGPEFLTYFQNEAQLEKSRLLSDRFSAERPKGSFSTLEIQRTEQGDSAMYLCASSLWLMGAENNEQFFGPGTRLTVL.

The chain has TRBV4-1 and TRBJ1-2; D is ambiguous. The germline gives CDR1 MGHRA, CDR2 YSYEKL. The CDR3 consists of 16 residues. The V end lost 7 bases, the J end lost 1 base, and 19 bases lay between the germline ends. CDR3 in DNA: TGCGCCAGCACCTCAAGGAGTATAGCGAATAACTATGGCTACACCTTC. It translates to CASTSRSIANNYGYTF.

Only a few counts were recorded for this clone. The rearrangement joins TRBV7-3 to TRBJ1-1; D not certain. Germline CDR1 SGHTA, CDR2 FQGTGA. V dropped 2 bases and J dropped 2 bases, with 6 bases sitting between them. CDR3 size: 13 residues. This chain's CDR3 is CASSLEGNTEAFF. CDR3 coding DNA: TGTGCCAGCAGCTTAGAGGGAAACACTGAAGCTTTCTTT.

The chain couples TRBV6-1 to TRBJ2-1; D is uncertain. Trimming took 1 base from V and 5 from J, leaving 6 bases between them. The CDR3 runs 13 residues. Germline assignment: CDR1 MNHNS and CDR2 SASEGT. The CDR3: CASSEVQNNEQFF. The CDR3 DNA follows: TGTGCCAGCAGTGAAGTCCAGAACAATGAGCAGTTCTTC.

On this clone: An end of the junction does not agree with germline; a read error may underlie this. The genes are TRBV7-9 and TRBJ2-5; D gene uncertain. Germline CDR1 SEHNR, CDR2 FQNEAQ (reference sequence). This CDR3 has 14 residues. The CDR3 nucleotides read TGTACCAGCAGCCCCTACGATGTCGGAGAGACCCAGTACTTC. Protein: CTSSPYDVGETQYF.

The chain recombines TRBV27 with TRBJ2-2; a possible D gene is TRBD1 (5 bases). The CDR3 loop spans 15 amino acids. V was trimmed by 6 bases and J by 1 base, leaving 12 bases between them. Per the germline V gene, CDR1 is MNHEY and CDR2 is SMNVEV (reference sequence). CDR3 coding DNA: TGTGCCAGCAGACGCGACAGCCTGAACACCGGGGAGCTGTTTTTT. Translating it yields CASRRDSLNTGELFF.

Points on this clone: Different DNA sequences within this sample yield the same CDR3. This chain connects TRBV5-1 to TRBJ2-4, with D possibly matching TRBD1 (5 bases). Looked up from germline, CDR1 is SGHRS and CDR2 is YFSETQ. V lost 0 bases and J 9 bases, leaving 7 bases between the germline ends. The CDR3 runs to 12 residues. The CDR3 loop reads CASSLEGIIQYF. Written as DNA, the CDR3 is TGCGCCAGCAGCTTGGAGGGGATCATTCAGTACTTC.

The J gene is TRBJ2-4, the V gene TRBV7-9, with 10 bases matching TRBD2. The germline CDR1 and CDR2 sequences are SEHNR and FQNEAQ (reference sequence). This CDR3 has 13 amino acids. Losses at the gene ends were 5 bases for V and 6 bases for J; bases not matched to a gene: 1. The CDR3 bases are TGTGCCAGCAGCCCTAGCGGGGGAAACATTCAGTACTTC. This encodes CASSPSGGNIQYF.

This sequence joins TRBV4-1 and TRBJ1-1, with D perhaps TRBD1 (5 bases). This CDR3 has 12 amino acids. Germline V gene lookup returns CDR1 MGHRA and CDR2 YSYEKL. V was pared by 4 bases and J by 6 bases, with 9 bases between. In DNA form, the CDR3 reads TGCGCCAGCAGCCCTGGGGGGGCTGAAGCTTTCTTT. Translation: CASSPGGAEAFF.